This T cell receptor (beta chain) was recorded in a study of T cells in tumors after PD-1 blockade. This clone was counted between two and nine times. Antigen unknown. Profiling relied on immunoSEQ multiplex PCR, and the TCRdb table lists in-frame clones only, not all of them. The sample consists of tens of thousands of clones, less than 85% of them appearing once. CDR1 is MNHEY, CDR2 SVGAGI, per germline. The CDR3 sequence is 13 residues long. The V gene lost 6 bases and the J gene lost 5 bases, with 13 bases spanning the gap. Findings and limits, study-wide: Peripheral recruitment is suggested, as some novel exhausted tumor clones were in pre-treatment blood.

V usage is TRBV6-5 and J usage is TRBJ1-1; D unclear. This material consisted of PBMCs, taken after anti-PD-1 treatment. The sequence derives from a human donor with basal cell carcinoma. CDR3 nucleotides: TGTGCCAGCAGGGGGAGGCAGAAAACTGAAGCTTTCTTT. Translated, it gives CASRGRQKTEAFF.